This TCR beta chain emerged from a study of vaccination effects on CD4 cells after COVID-19. As to this clone: Its antigen is currently unknown.

The CDR3 is 14 residues long. Trimming left V 2 bases short and J 7 bases short, with 15 bases between. Germline CDR1 MGHRA, CDR2 YSYEKL. Culturing for 9 to 10 days preceded CD4+ T cell isolation. Participants got two doses of BNT162b2 or mRNA-1273 vaccine. Using immunoSEQ multiplex PCR, the repertoire was profiled, and TCRdb retains in-frame clones only, with some absent. The sample gives 42,000 or so clones, more than 65% of which show up once; about 10% is in the top ten. This TCR derives from a human donor who received a COVID-19 vaccine. The input for sequencing was CD4+ T cells from PBMCs cultured without peptide, taken after COVID-19 vaccination. The V call is TRBV4-1, the J call TRBJ2-7; no definite D call. This CDR3 is CASSQPYGSSEQYF. CDR3 in DNA: TGCGCCAGCAGCCAACCTTATGGTAGCAGTGAGCAGTACTTC.